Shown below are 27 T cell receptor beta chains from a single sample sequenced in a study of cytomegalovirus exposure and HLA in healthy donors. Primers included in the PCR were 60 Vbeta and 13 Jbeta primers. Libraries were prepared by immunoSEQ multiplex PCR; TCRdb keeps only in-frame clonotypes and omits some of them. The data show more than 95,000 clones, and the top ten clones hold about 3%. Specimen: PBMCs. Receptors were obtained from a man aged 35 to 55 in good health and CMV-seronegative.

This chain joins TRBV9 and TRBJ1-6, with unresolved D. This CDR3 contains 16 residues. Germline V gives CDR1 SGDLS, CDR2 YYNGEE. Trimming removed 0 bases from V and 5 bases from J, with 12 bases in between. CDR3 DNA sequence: TGTGCCAGCAGCGTAGGGAGGGAGAGGGATAATTCACCCCTCCACTTT. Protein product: CASSVGRERDNSPLHF.

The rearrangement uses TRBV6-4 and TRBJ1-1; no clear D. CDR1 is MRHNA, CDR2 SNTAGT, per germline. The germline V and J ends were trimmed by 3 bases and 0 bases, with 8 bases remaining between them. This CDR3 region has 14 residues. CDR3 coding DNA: TGTGCCAGCAGTGAGGGCGAAATGAACACTGAAGCTTTCTTT. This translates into CASSEGEMNTEAFF.

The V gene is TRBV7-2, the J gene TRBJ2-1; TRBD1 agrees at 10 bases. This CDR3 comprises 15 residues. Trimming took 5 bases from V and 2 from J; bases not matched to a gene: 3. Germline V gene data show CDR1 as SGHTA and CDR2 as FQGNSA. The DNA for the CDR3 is TGTGCCAGCAGCACGGACAGGGGGACCTACAATGAGCAGTTCTTC. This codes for CASSTDRGTYNEQFF.

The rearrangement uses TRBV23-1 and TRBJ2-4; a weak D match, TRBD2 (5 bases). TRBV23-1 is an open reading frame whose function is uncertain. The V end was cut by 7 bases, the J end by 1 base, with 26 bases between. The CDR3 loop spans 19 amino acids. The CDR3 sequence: CASTGSLAANTRAKNIQYF. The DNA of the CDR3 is TGCGCCAGCACGGGATCCCTAGCCGCAAACACCCGGGCCAAAAACATTCAGTACTTC.

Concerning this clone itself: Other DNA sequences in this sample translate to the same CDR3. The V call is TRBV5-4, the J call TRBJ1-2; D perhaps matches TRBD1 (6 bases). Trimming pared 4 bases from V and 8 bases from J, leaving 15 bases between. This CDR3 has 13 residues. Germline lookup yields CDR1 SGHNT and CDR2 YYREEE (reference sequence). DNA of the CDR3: TGTGCCAGCAGCGGGGGCAGGGGAAGAGGCTACACCTTC. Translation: CASSGGRGRGYTF.

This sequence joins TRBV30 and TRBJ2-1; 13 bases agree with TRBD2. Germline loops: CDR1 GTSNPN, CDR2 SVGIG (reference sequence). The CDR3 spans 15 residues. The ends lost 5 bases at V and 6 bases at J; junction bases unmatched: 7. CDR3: CAWLLAGGPVNEQFF. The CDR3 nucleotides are TGTGCCTGGTTACTAGCGGGAGGGCCCGTCAATGAGCAGTTCTTC. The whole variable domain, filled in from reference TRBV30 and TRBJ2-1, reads SQTIHQWPATLVQPVGSPLSLECTVEGTSNPNLYWYRQAAGRGLQLLFYSVGIGQISSEVPQNLSASRPQDRQFILSSKKLLLSDSGFYLCAWLLAGGPVNEQFFGPGTRLTVL.

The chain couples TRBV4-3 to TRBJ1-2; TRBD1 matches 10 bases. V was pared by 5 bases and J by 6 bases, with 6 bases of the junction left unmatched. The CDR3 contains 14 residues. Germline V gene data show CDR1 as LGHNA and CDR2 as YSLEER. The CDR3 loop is CASSSGQGVDGYTF. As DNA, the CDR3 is TGCGCCAGCAGCTCCGGACAGGGGGTCGATGGCTACACCTTC.

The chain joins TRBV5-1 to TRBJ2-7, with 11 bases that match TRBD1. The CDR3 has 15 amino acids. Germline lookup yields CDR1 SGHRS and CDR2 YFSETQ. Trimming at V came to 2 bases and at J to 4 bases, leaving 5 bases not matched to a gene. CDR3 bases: TGCGCCAGCAGCTTAGGGGGACAGGGGGGGTACGAGCAGTACTTC. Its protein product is CASSLGGQGGYEQYF.

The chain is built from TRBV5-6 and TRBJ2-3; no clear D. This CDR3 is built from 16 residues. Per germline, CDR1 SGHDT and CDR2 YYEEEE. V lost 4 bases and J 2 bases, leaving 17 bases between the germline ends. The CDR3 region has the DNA TGTGCCAGCAGCCTCCGTGGAGTGTGGTCCACAGATACGCAGTATTTT. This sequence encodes CASSLRGVWSTDTQYF. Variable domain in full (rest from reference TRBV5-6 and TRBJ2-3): DAGVTQSPTHLIKTRGQQVTLRCSPKSGHDTVSWYQQALGQGPQFIFQYYEEEERQRGNFPDRFSGHQFPNYSSELNVNALLLGDSALYLCASSLRGVWSTDTQYFGPGTRLTVL.

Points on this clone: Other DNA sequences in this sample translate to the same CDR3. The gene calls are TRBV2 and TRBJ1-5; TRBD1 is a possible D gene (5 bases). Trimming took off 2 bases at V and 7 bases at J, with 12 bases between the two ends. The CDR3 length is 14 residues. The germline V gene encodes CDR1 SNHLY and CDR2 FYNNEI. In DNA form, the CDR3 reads TGTGCCAGCAGTGAAAACCAGGGCAGCCAGCCCCAGCATTTT. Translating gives CASSENQGSQPQHF. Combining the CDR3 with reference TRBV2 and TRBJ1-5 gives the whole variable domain EPEVTQTPSHQVTQMGQEVILRCVPISNHLYFYWYRQILGQKVEFLVSFYNNEISEKSEIFDDQFSVERPDGSNFTLKIRSTKLEDSAMYFCASSENQGSQPQHFGDGTRLSIL.

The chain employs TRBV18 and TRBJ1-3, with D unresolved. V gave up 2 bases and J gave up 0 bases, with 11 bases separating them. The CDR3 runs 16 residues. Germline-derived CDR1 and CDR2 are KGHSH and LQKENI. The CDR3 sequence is CASSPWTRSSGNTIYF. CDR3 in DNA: TGTGCCAGCTCACCATGGACTCGGAGCTCTGGAAACACCATATATTTT.

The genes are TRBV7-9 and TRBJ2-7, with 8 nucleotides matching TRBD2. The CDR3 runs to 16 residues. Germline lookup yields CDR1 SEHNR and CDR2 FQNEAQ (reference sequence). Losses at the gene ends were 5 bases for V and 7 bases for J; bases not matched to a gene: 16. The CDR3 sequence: CASSPEGVGGRFEQYF. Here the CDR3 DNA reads TGTGCCAGCAGCCCCGAGGGGGTCGGCGGGAGGTTTGAGCAGTACTTC.

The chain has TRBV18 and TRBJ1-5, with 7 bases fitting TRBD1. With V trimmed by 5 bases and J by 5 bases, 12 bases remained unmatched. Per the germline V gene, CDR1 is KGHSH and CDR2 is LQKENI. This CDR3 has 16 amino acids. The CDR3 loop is CASSEFSTGTHQPQHF. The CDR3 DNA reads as TGTGCCAGCTCAGAATTTTCGACAGGGACCCATCAGCCCCAGCATTTT. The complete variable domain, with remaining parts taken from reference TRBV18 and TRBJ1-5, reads NAGVMQNPRHLVRRRGQEARLRCSPMKGHSHVYWYRQLPEEGLKFMVYLQKENIIDESGMPKERFSAEFPKEGPSILRIQQVVRGDSAAYFCASSEFSTGTHQPQHFGDGTRLSIL.

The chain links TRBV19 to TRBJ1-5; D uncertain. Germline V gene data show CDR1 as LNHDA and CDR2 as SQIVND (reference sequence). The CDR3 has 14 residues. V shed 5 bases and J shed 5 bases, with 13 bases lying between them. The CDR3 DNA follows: TGTGCCAGTAGTGGAGGACTTTGGGATCAGCCCCAGCATTTT. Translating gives CASSGGLWDQPQHF.

The CDR3 region is CASRGQGGYTF. CDR3 DNA: TGTGCCAGCAGAGGACAGGGAGGCTACACCTTC. J is TRBJ1-2 and V is TRBV2; 8 nucleotides agree with TRBD1. The V and J ends lost 6 bases and 8 bases, in that order; junction bases with no gene match: 2. Germline V gene lookup returns CDR1 SNHLY and CDR2 FYNNEI. This CDR3 contains 11 residues.

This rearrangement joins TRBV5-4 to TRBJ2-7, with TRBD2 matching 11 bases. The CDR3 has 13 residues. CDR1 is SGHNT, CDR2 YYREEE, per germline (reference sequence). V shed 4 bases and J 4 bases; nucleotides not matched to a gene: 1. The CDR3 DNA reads TGTGCCAGCAGCCGGACTAGCGGGTACGAGCAGTACTTC. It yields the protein CASSRTSGYEQYF.

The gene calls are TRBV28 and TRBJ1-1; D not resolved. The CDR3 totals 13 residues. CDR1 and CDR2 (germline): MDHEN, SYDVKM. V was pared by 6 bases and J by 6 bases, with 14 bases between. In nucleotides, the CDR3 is TGTGCCAGCAGCGAGGGTGTCAGGCCTGAAGCTTTCTTT. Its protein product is CASSEGVRPEAFF.

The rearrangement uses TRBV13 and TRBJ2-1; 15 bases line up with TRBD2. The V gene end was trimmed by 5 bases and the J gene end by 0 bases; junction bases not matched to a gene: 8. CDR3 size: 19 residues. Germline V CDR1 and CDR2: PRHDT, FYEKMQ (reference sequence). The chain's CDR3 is CASSARTSGGDHSYNEQFF. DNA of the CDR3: TGTGCCAGCAGCGCTAGGACTAGCGGGGGGGACCACTCCTACAATGAGCAGTTCTTC.

In DNA, the CDR3 is TGTGCCATCAGTTCCGGGACCTCCGGGGGAGAGACCCAGTACTTC. Amino acids: CAISSGTSGGETQYF. The rearrangement joins TRBV10-3 to TRBJ2-5, with D possibly matching TRBD2 (6 bases). V lost 5 bases, J lost 4 bases, and 17 bases lay in between. Per germline, CDR1 ENHRY and CDR2 SYGVKD. The CDR3 covers 15 residues.

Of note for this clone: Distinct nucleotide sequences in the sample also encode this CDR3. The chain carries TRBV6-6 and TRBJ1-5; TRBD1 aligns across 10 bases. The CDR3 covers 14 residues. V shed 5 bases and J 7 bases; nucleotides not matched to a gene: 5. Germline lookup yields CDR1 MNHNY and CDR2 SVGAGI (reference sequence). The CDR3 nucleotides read TGTGCCAGCAGTCAAGGGACAGGGGCACAGCCCCAGCATTTT. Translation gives CASSQGTGAQPQHF.

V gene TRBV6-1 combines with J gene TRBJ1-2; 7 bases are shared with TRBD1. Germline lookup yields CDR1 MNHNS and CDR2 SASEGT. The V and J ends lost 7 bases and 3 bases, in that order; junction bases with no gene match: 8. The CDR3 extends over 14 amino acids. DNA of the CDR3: TGTGCCAGCAAGACTGGACAGGTCGACTATGGCTACACCTTC. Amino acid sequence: CASKTGQVDYGYTF.

The CDR3 nucleotides read TGTGCCAGCAGCGTAGAGGGACTAGCCGTCGGCGAGCAGTACTTC. It codes for CASSVEGLAVGEQYF. The rearrangement links TRBV9 to TRBJ2-5, with 9 bases identical to TRBD2. With the DNA end fitting TRBJ2-7 better, the J assignment may be wrong. The germline CDR1 and CDR2 sequences are SGDLS and YYNGEE. This CDR3 has 15 residues.

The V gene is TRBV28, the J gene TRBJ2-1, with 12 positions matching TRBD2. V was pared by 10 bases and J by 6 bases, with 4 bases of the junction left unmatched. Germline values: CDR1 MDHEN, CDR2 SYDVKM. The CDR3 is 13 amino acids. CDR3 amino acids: CATLLAGGNEQFF. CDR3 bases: TGTGCCACCTTACTAGCGGGAGGCAATGAGCAGTTCTTC. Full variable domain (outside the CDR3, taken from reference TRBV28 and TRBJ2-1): DVKVTQSSRYLVKRTGEKVFLECVQDMDHENMFWYRQDPGLGLRLIYFSYDVKMKEKGDIPEGYSVSREKKERFSLILESASTNQTSMYLCATLLAGGNEQFFGPGTRLTVL.

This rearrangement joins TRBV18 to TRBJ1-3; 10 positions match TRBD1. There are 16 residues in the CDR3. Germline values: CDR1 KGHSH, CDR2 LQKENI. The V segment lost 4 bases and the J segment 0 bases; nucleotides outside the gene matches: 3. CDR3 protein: CASSQGQGISGNTIYF. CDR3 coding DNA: TGTGCCAGCTCACAGGGACAGGGGATCTCTGGAAACACCATATATTTT.

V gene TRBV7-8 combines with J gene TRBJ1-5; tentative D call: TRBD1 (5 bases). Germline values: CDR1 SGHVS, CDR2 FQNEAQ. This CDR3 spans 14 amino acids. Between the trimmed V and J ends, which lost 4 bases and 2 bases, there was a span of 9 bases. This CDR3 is CASSSLTGNQPQHF. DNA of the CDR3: TGTGCCAGCAGCTCGCTGACAGGCAATCAGCCCCAGCATTTT.

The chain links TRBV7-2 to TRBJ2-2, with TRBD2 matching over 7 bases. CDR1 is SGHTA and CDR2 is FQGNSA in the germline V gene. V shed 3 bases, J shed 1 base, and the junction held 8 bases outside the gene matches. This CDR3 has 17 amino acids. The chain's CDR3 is CASSFELADLNTGELFF. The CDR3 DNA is TGTGCCAGCAGCTTCGAGCTAGCGGACCTGAACACCGGGGAGCTGTTTTTT.

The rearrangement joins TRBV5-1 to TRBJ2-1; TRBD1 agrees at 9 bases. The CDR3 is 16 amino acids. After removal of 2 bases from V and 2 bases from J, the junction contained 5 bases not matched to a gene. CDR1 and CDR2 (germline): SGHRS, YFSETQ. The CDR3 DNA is TGCGCCAGCAGCTTTACAGGGGGCGGTCCCTACAATGAGCAGTTCTTC. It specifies CASSFTGGGPYNEQFF.